Listed below are T cell receptor beta chains from one sample, sequenced in a study of regulatory T cells in long-lasting Graves disease. TCRdb used MiXCR to reprocess the multiplex PCR reads, holding one entry per CDR3 protein. The repertoire has hundreds of thousands of distinct CDR3 sequences, around 16% of them found once; the top ten carry roughly 25%. The same sample was also used in a study of T cells in Graves' hyperthyroidism and ophthalmopathy.

The source material was peripheral blood mononuclear cells (PBMCs), sampled at new diagnosis, from a patient treated with antithyroid drugs. Receptor source: a woman aged 35 to 60 with Graves disease. CDR3s include the opening cysteine and the closing phenylalanine or tryptophan. D genes are given only for firm matches. Size is stated for part of the rows, as once, few or many counts, or as a class when the clone is expanded.

V	J	D	size	DNA	CDR3
TRBV10-3	TRBJ2-3	NA	many	TGTGCCATCAGTGAGCCGGGCACAGATACGCAGTATTTT	CAISEPGTDTQYF
TRBV3-1	TRBJ1-5	NA	many	TGTGCCAGCAGCCAAGATAGGTCAGACAATCAGCCCCAGCATTTT	CASSQDRSDNQPQHF
TRBV20-1	TRBJ2-5	NA	NA	TGCAGTGCTAGTGGAGAAGACAGACGGGGTCAAGAGACCCAGTACTTC	CSASGEDRRGQETQYF
TRBV2	TRBJ2-6	NA	NA	TGTGCCAGCAGTGATTTAGTGTTCGGGGCCAACGTCCTGACTTTC	CASSDLVFGANVLTF
TRBV28	TRBJ2-7	NA	many	TGTGCCAGCAGCCCGCCTAGCGAGGGCTACGAGCAGTACTTC	CASSPPSEGYEQYF
TRBV5-1	TRBJ1-6	NA	NA	TGCGCCAGCAGCTTGGATGGCACCTCGGGGTCACCCCTCCACTTT	CASSLDGTSGSPLHF
TRBV10-3	TRBJ1-6	NA	NA	TGTGCCATACAAAGCTCCTATAATTCACCCCTCCACTTT	CAIQSSYNSPLHF
TRBV7-2	TRBJ1-5	NA	many	TGTGCCAGCAGCTTGAGCTGGGATCAGCCCCAGCATTTT	CASSLSWDQPQHF
TRBV9	TRBJ2-1	NA	many	TGTGCCAGCAGCGTAGACCCCGGGACCCAAGGTGAGCAGTTCTTC	CASSVDPGTQGEQFF
TRBV6-1	TRBJ2-2	NA	NA	TGTGCCAGCAGTGAGACAGATACGATTTACACCGGGGAGCTGTTTTTT	CASSETDTIYTGELFF